This TCR beta chain is from a study of cytomegalovirus exposure and HLA in healthy donors. Study observations and caveats: Sequencing depth across donors, presence/absence analyses assumed, was roughly uniform. The classifier reportedly diagnosed cytomegalovirus status with high sensitivity and specificity.

As for this clone: Its antigen is unknown.

PCR used 60 Vbeta primers and 13 Jbeta primers. Libraries were prepared by immunoSEQ multiplex PCR; TCRdb keeps only in-frame clonotypes and omits some of them. The sample lists roughly 100,000 clones, approximately 78% seen once, with roughly 1.7% in the top ten. Trimming took 5 bases from V and 5 from J, leaving 22 bases between them. The CDR3 covers 16 residues. Looked up from germline, CDR1 is SGHTA and CDR2 is FQGNSA. Input material: PBMCs. The origin of this receptor is a middle-aged woman in good health and CMV-seronegative. The chain joins TRBV7-2 to TRBJ2-7, with D tentatively TRBD1 (5 bases). CDR3 protein: CASSPPIRAGRNEQYF. The CDR3 nucleotides are TGTGCCAGCAGCCCCCCAATAAGAGCAGGGCGGAACGAGCAGTACTTC.